The entry below gives a single TCR beta chain sequence along with its context. The record originates from a study of blood T cell repertoires in COVID-19. About the study: Sites across the United States, Italy and Spain contributed samples from acute and convalescent COVID-19.

Measured with immunoSEQ multiplex PCR; TCRdb has only the in-frame clones, and not every one. The data contain some 100,000 clones, about 90% of them singletons. Germline V gene sequence: CDR1 MNHEY, CDR2 SMNVEV (reference sequence). V gave up 5 bases and J gave up 10 bases; unmatched junction bases: 14. There are 16 residues in the CDR3. The chain employs TRBV27 and TRBJ1-6; 7 bases are shared with TRBD1. The sequence was obtained from a human donor with active COVID-19. The donor label of this sample is uncertain. Sample: peripheral blood. The CDR3 DNA sequence: TGTGCCAGCAGTCTCTCCCTTAGACAGGGAGGATCACCCCTCCACTTT. This gives the protein CASSLSLRQGGSPLHF.